These 18 T cell receptor beta chains came from one sample sequenced in a study of T-cell reconstitution after alpha-beta-depleted transplantation in children. Researchers prepared the TCRbeta library using unique molecular identifiers, the study reports. TCRdb ran MiXCR on the PCR reads and lists one entry per CDR3 protein. The sample lists roughly 220,000 distinct CDR3 sequences, approximately 9.7% occurring once. Sequenced here: PBMCs from the stem cell graft donor, sampled from the stem cell graft. Receptors were obtained from a human donor who donated a stem cell graft to a child with SCID.

There are many counts of this clonotype. The V call is TRBV7-2, the J call TRBJ1-2, with D unresolved. The germline V gene has CDR1 SGHTA and CDR2 FQGNSA. V lost 5 bases and J lost 3, with 10 bases in between. The CDR3 has 13 amino acids. This CDR3 reads CASSKGRDYGYTF. In nucleotides, the CDR3 is TGTGCCAGCAGCAAAGGACGGGACTATGGCTACACCTTC.

This clonotype appeared many times. This chain uses TRBV12-3 or TRBV12-4 with TRBJ2-3; tentatively, D is TRBD2 (5 bases). Trimming took off 5 bases at V and 2 bases at J, with 11 bases between the two ends. The CDR3 length is 14 residues. This chain's CDR3 is CASSPRRFTDTQYF. Written as DNA, the CDR3 is TGTGCCAGCAGTCCCAGGAGGTTCACAGATACGCAGTATTTT.

With regard to this clonotype: This could be a read error, since a much larger clone is one nucleotide away. The chain is built from TRBV11-2 and TRBJ2-5, with 7 bases identical to TRBD2. The germline V gene has CDR1 SGHAT and CDR2 FQNNGV. The CDR3 has 13 residues. CDR3 sequence reads: CASRRGVWETHYF. For the CDR3, the DNA is TGTGCCAGCCGCCGGGGGGTCTGGGAGACCCATTACTTC.

This clonotype was seen ten or more times. V usage is TRBV20-1 and J usage is TRBJ2-1; 10 bases line up with TRBD2. The CDR3 runs 14 residues. The germline V gene encodes CDR1 DFQATT and CDR2 SNEGSKA (reference sequence). The V segment lost 5 bases and the J segment 2 bases; nucleotides outside the gene matches: 3. The CDR3 spells CSAPLAGAYNEQFF. The CDR3 DNA is TGCAGTGCTCCCCTAGCGGGGGCCTACAATGAGCAGTTCTTC.

Many counts were recorded for this clonotype. This chain uses TRBV29-1 with TRBJ2-2, with D perhaps TRBD1 (5 bases). The germline V gene has CDR1 SQVTM and CDR2 ANQGSEA. The CDR3 contains 14 residues. V lost 4 bases and J lost 4, with 13 bases in between. The CDR3 DNA reads TGCAGCGTTGTTCAGGGCGAGATCACCGGGGAGCTGTTTTTT. It translates to CSVVQGEITGELFF.

There are many counts of this clonotype. V is TRBV5-1 and J is TRBJ1-4, with no clear D. Germline loops: CDR1 SGHRS, CDR2 YFSETQ. This CDR3 has 15 residues. V shed 3 bases and J shed 0 bases, with 9 bases lying between them. In nucleotides, the CDR3 is TGCGCCAGCAGCTCAACATTGGCAACTAATGAAAAACTGTTTTTT. Translated, it gives CASSSTLATNEKLFF.

There are a few counts of this clonotype. In DNA, the CDR3 is TGTGCCAGCAGCGTAGGAGAGGGTTCGGGGTCACCCCTCCACTTT. It is translated as CASSVGEGSGSPLHF. This chain links TRBV9 with TRBJ1-6; D gene ambiguous. The CDR3 length is 15 residues. Germline CDR1 SGDLS, CDR2 YYNGEE. V lost 0 bases and J lost 10, with 14 bases in between.

This clonotype was seen repeatedly, ten times or more. J is TRBJ1-3 and V is TRBV7-9; D not certain. This CDR3 spans 15 amino acids. Trimming left V 4 bases short and J 0 bases short, with 10 bases between. Germline CDR1 reads SEHNR; CDR2 reads FQNEAQ (reference sequence). CDR3 region: CASSSDGRSGNTIYF. CDR3 DNA: TGTGCCAGCAGCTCGGACGGTCGCTCTGGAAACACCATATATTTT.

As regards this clonotype: Given a much more abundant clone one base away, this may be a read error. Because the CDR3 is missing its conserved closing phenylalanine or tryptophan, this is likely a read error. The chain employs TRBV2 and TRBJ1-2; D not resolved. CDR3 size: 14 residues. V was trimmed by 2 bases and J by 3 bases, leaving 10 bases between them. Per the germline V gene, CDR1 is SNHLY and CDR2 is FYNNEI. Here the CDR3 reads CASSELRADYGYTI. CDR3 sequence (DNA): TGTGCCAGCAGTGAATTGCGGGCCGACTATGGCTACACCATC.

This clonotype was counted at least ten times. The V and J genes are TRBV7-2 and TRBJ2-1, with D unresolved. The CDR3 contains 13 residues. The V gene lost 1 base and the J gene lost 9 bases, with 10 bases spanning the gap. From germline, CDR1 is SGHTA and CDR2 FQGNSA. The CDR3 DNA is TGTGCCAGCAGCTTAGGAGGACCCACTGAGCAGTTCTTC. This gives the protein CASSLGGPTEQFF.

This clonotype has ten or more counts. The rearrangement joins TRBV5-1 to TRBJ2-3, with D tentatively TRBD1 (5 bases). This CDR3 region has 16 residues. Trimming removed 0 bases at V and 0 bases at J, with 11 bases between. Looked up from germline, CDR1 is SGHRS and CDR2 is YFSETQ. CDR3 sequence reads: CASSLGLQGSTDTQYF. For the CDR3, the DNA is TGCGCCAGCAGCTTGGGTTTGCAGGGCAGCACAGATACGCAGTATTTT.

This clonotype came up many times. V usage is TRBV12-3 or TRBV12-4 and J usage is TRBJ1-4; D is undetermined. V lost 5 bases to trimming and J lost 6 bases, with 22 bases between them. The CDR3 spans 17 residues. Written as DNA, the CDR3 is TGTGCCAGCAGTCGAGGGCGTTCTTCCTTTGAGGATGAAAAACTGTTTTTT. This encodes CASSRGRSSFEDEKLFF.

In this sample, this clonotype turned up a few times. This clone may be a read error of a much larger clone one base away. The gene calls are TRBV5-1 and TRBJ1-2; D gene uncertain. Germline V gene data show CDR1 as SGHRS and CDR2 as YFSETQ. This CDR3 has 12 residues. Written as DNA, the CDR3 is TGCGCCAGCAGCTCCGAAGGGTATGGCTACCCCTTC. This translates into CASSSEGYGYPF.

This clonotype was counted many times. This rearrangement joins TRBV5-1 to TRBJ2-4; 8 bases map to TRBD1. J gave up 3 bases and V 2 bases, and 1 base lay outside the gene matches. The CDR3 spans 14 residues. Germline CDR1 reads SGHRS; CDR2 reads YFSETQ. DNA of the CDR3: TGCGCCAGCAGCTTCGGGACAGGCAAAAACATTCAGTACTTC. Encoded protein: CASSFGTGKNIQYF.

This clonotype was observed many times. This chain connects TRBV18 to TRBJ2-3; the D is unclear. V dropped 6 bases and J dropped 4 bases, with 8 bases sitting between them. The V gene's germline CDR1 is KGHSH and CDR2 LQKENI. The CDR3 runs 12 residues. In nucleotides, the CDR3 is TGTGCCAGCTCTCCCGAGGCAGATACGCAGTATTTT. Residues: CASSPEADTQYF.

This clonotype was seen repeatedly, ten times or more. The V call is TRBV7-9, the J call TRBJ1-3; TRBD1 agrees at 9 bases. With 5 bases clipped from V and 3 bases from J, the junction kept 5 bases outside the gene matches. Germline CDR1 reads SEHNR; CDR2 reads FQNEAQ (reference sequence). The CDR3 covers 15 residues. The CDR3 is CASSPGQGLGNTIYF. DNA of the CDR3: TGTGCCAGCAGCCCAGGACAGGGGCTTGGAAACACCATATATTTT.

This clonotype was seen repeatedly, ten times or more. This sequence joins TRBV5-1 and TRBJ2-1; 11 positions agree with TRBD1. With 4 bases clipped from V and 6 bases from J, the junction kept 9 bases outside the gene matches. The CDR3 is made up of 16 amino acids. Looked up from germline, CDR1 is SGHRS and CDR2 is YFSETQ. The CDR3 DNA reads TGCGCCAGCAGCCCTTACCCCGGGACAGGGGGCAATGAGCAGTTCTTC. The encoded protein is CASSPYPGTGGNEQFF.

At least ten counts were recorded for this clonotype. The rearrangement joins TRBV27 to TRBJ2-3; 8 bases align to TRBD2. With 2 bases clipped from V and 4 bases from J, the junction kept 5 bases outside the gene matches. The CDR3 sequence is 15 residues long. Germline values: CDR1 MNHEY, CDR2 SMNVEV (reference sequence). CDR3 protein: CASSLRRGGPDTQYF. The CDR3 DNA sequence: TGTGCCAGCAGTTTACGACGGGGGGGCCCAGATACGCAGTATTTT.